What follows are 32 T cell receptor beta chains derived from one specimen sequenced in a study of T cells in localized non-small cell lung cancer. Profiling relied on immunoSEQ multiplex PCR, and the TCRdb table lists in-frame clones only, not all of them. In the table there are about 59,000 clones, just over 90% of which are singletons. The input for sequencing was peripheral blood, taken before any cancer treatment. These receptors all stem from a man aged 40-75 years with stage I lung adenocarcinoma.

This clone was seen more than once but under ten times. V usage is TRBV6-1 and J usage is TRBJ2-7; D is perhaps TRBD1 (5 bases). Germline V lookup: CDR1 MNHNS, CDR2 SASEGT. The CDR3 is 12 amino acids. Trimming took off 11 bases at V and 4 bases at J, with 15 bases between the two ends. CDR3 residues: CASRQLHYEQYF. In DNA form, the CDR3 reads TGTGCCTCCCGACAGCTACATTACGAGCAGTACTTC.

For the CDR3, the DNA is TGTGCCAGCAGCCAAGATGAGCAGCGGGAGAGCACAGATACGCAGTATTTT. It translates to CASSQDEQRESTDTQYF. The J gene is TRBJ2-3, the V gene TRBV4-2, with 8 positions matching TRBD2. The CDR3 is 17 amino acids. Unmatched junction bases numbered 5, after V lost 0 bases and J lost 0 bases. Germline CDR1 LGHNA, CDR2 YNFKEQ.

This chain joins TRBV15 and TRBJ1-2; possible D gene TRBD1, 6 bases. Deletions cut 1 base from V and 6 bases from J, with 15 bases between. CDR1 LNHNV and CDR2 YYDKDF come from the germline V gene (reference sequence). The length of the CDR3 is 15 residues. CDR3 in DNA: TGTGCCACCAGCAGAGGAACATCAGGGGCCCATGGCTACACCTTC. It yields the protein CATSRGTSGAHGYTF. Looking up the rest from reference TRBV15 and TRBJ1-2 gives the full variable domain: DAMVIQNPRYQVTQFGKPVTLSCSQTLNHNVMYWYQQKSSQAPKLLFHYYDKDFNNEADTPDNFQSRRPNTSFCFLDIRSPGLGDTAMYLCATSRGTSGAHGYTFGSGTRLTVV.

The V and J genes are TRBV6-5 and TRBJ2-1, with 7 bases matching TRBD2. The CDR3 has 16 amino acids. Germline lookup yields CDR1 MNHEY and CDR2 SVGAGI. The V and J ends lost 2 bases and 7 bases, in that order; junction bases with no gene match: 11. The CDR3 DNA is TGTGCCAGCAGTTACCGCGCGGGAGTACTTAGGAATGAGCAGTTCTTC. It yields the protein CASSYRAGVLRNEQFF.

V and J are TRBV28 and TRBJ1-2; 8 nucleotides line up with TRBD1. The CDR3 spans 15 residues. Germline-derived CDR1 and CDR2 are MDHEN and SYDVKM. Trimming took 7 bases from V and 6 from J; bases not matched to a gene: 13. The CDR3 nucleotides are TGTGCCAGCAACTCGGCAGGGGGCGTAAGAAATGGCTACACCTTC. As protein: CASNSAGGVRNGYTF.

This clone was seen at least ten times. The DNA of the CDR3 is TGTGCCAGCAGTTCAGGGGGTAGTGGCTACACCTTC. As protein: CASSSGGSGYTF. The chain joins TRBV28 to TRBJ1-2; 7 nucleotides agree with TRBD1. J was trimmed by 7 bases and V by 4 bases; bases with no gene match: 3. This CDR3 has 12 amino acids. CDR1 and CDR2 from the germline V gene are MDHEN and SYDVKM.

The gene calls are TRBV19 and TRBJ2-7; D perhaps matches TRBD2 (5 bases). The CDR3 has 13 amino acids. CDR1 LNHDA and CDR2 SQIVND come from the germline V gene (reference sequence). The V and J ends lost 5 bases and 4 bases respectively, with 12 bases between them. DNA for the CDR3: TGTGCCAGTAGTGGGAGAGAGGCTTACGAGCAGTACTTC. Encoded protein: CASSGREAYEQYF. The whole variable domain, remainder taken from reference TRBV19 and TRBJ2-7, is DGGITQSPKYLFRKEGQNVTLSCEQNLNHDAMYWYRQDPGQGLRLIYYSQIVNDFQKGDIAEGYSVSREKKESFPLTVTSAQKNPTAFYLCASSGREAYEQYFGPGTRLTVT.

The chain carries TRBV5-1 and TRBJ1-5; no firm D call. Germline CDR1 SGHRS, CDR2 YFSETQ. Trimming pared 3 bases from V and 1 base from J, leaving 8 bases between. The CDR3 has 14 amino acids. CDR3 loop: CASSYGPSNQPQHF. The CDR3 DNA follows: TGCGCCAGCAGCTACGGACCGAGCAATCAGCCCCAGCATTTT.

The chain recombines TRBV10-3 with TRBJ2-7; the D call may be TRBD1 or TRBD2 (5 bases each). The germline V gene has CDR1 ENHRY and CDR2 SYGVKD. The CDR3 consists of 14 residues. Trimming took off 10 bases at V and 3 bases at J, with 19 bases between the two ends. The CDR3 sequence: CATQRDQTVYEQYF. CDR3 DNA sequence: TGTGCCACCCAGAGGGACCAAACAGTCTACGAGCAGTACTTC.

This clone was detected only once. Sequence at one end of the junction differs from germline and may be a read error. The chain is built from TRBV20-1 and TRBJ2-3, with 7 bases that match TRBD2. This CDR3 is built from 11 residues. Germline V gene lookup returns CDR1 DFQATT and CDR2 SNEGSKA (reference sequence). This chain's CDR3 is CSAILASIGRF. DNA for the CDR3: TGCAGTGCTATACTAGCTTCGATCGGGAGGTTT.

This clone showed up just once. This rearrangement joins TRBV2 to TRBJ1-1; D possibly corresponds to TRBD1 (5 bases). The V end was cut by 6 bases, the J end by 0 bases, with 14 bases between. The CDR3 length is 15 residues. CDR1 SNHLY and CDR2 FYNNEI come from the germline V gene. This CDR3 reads CASSQQARMNTEAFF. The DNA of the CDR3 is TGTGCCAGCAGCCAACAGGCCCGAATGAACACTGAAGCTTTCTTT.

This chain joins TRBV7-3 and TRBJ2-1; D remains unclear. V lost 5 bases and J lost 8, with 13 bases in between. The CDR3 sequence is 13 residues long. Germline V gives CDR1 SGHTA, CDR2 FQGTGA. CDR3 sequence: CASSLTFGDEQFF. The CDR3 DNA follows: TGTGCCAGCAGCCTTACTTTCGGCGATGAGCAGTTCTTC.

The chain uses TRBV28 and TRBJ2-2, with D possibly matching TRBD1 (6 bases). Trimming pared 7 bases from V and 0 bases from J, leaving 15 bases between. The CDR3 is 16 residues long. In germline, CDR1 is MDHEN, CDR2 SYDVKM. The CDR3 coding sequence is TGTGCCAGCACTCACAGGGACATAGCGAACACCGGGGAGCTGTTTTTT. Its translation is CASTHRDIANTGELFF.

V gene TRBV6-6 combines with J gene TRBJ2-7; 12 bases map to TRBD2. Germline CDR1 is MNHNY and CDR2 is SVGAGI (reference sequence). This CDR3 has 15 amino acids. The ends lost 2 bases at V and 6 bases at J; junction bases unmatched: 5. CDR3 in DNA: TGTGCCAGCAGTTACCCAGGACTAGCGGGAACCGAGCAGTACTTC. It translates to CASSYPGLAGTEQYF.

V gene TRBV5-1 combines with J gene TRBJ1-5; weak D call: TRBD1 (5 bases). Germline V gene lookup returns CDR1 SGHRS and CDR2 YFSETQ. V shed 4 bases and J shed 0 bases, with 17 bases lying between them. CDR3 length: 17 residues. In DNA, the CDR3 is TGCGCCAGCAGCCATACCGCAGGGTACTATAGCAATCAGCCCCAGCATTTT. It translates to CASSHTAGYYSNQPQHF. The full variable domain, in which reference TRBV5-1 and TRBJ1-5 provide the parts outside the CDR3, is KAGVTQTPRYLIKTRGQQVTLSCSPISGHRSVSWYQQTPGQGLQFLFEYFSETQRNKGNFPGRFSGRQFSNSRSEMNVSTLELGDSALYLCASSHTAGYYSNQPQHFGDGTRLSIL.

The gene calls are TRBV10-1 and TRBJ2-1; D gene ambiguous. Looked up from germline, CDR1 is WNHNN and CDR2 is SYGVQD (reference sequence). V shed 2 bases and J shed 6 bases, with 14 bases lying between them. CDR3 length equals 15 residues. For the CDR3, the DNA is TGCGCCAGCAGTGAGATAAGGCGGTGGGCCAATGAGCAGTTCTTC. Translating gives CASSEIRRWANEQFF.

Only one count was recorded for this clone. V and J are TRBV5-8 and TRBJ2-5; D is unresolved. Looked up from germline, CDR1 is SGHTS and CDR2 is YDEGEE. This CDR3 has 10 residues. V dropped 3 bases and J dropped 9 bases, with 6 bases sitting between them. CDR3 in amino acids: CASSWASQYF. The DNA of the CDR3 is TGTGCCAGCAGCTGGGCGTCCCAGTACTTC.

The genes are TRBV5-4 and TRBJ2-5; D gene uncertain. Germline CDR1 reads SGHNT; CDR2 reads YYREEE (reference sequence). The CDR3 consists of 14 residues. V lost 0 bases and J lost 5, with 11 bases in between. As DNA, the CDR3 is TGTGCCAGCAGCTTGGTAACAAGAGAGGAGACCCAGTACTTC. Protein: CASSLVTREETQYF.

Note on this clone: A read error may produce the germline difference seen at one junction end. The CDR3 DNA reads TGTGCCAGCAGTTTAGAGCTCCATCAGCCCCAGCATTTT. As protein: CASSLELHQPQHF. This chain connects TRBV7-8 to TRBJ1-5, with D hard to call. This CDR3 contains 13 residues. Germline loops: CDR1 SGHVS, CDR2 FQNEAQ.

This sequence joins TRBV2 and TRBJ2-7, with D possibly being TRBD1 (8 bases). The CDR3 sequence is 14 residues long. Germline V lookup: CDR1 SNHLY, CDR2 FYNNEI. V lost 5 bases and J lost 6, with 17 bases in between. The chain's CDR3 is CASSSTGGGVEQYF. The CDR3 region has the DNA TGTGCCAGCAGTTCTACAGGGGGGGGAGTCGAGCAGTACTTC.

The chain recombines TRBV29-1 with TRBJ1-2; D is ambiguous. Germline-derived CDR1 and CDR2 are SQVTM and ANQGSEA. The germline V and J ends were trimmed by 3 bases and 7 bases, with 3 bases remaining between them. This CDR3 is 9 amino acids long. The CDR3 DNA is TGCAGCGTTGAGCCTGGCTACACCTTC. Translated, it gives CSVEPGYTF.

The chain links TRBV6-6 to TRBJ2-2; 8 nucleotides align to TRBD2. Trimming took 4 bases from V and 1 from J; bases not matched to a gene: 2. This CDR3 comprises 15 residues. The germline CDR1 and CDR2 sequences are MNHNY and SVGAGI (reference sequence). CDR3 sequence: CASSSGTRNTGELFF. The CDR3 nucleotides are TGTGCCAGCAGTTCCGGGACTAGGAACACCGGGGAGCTGTTTTTT.

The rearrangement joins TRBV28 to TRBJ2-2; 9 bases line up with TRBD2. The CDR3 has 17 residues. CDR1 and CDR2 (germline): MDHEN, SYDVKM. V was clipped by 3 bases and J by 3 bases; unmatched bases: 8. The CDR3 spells CASSFGSGRWDTGELFF. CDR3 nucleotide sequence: TGTGCCAGCAGTTTTGGTAGCGGGAGATGGGACACCGGGGAGCTGTTTTTT.

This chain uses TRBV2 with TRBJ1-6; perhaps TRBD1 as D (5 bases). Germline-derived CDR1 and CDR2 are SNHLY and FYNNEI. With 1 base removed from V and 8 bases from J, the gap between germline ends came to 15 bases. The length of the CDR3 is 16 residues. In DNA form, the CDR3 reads TGTGCCAGCAGTGAAGAACAGACAGACCCTTATTCACCCCTCCACTTT. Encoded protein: CASSEEQTDPYSPLHF.

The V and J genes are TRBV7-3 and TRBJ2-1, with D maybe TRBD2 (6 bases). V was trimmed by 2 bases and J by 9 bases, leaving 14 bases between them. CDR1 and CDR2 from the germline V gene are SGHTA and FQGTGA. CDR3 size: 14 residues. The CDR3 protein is CASSLLAGSFEQFF. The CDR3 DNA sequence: TGTGCCAGCAGCTTACTCGCGGGATCGTTTGAGCAGTTCTTC.

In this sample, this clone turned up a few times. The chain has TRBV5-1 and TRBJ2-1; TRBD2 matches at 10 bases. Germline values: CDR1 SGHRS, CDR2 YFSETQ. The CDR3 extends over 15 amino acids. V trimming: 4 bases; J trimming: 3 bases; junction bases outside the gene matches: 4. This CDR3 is CASSTGLADYNEQFF. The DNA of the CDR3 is TGCGCCAGCAGCACCGGACTAGCGGACTACAATGAGCAGTTCTTC.

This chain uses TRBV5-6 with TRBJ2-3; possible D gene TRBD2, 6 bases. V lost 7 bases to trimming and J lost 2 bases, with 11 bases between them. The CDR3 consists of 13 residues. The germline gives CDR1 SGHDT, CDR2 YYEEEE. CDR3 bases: TGTGCCAGCGGCGGGACTGACACAGATACGCAGTATTTT. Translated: CASGGTDTDTQYF.

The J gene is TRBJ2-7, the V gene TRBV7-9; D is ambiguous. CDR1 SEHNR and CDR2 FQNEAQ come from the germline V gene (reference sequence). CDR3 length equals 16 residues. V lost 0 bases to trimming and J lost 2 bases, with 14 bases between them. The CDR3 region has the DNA TGTGCCAGCAGCTTAGCAGTCGCTCCCATTCCCTACGAGCAGTACTTC. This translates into CASSLAVAPIPYEQYF. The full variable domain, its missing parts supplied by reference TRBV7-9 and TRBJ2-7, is DTGVSQNPRHKITKRGQNVTFRCDPISEHNRLYWYRQTLGQGPEFLTYFQNEAQLEKSRLLSDRFSAERPKGSFSTLEIQRTEQGDSAMYLCASSLAVAPIPYEQYFGPGTRLTVT.

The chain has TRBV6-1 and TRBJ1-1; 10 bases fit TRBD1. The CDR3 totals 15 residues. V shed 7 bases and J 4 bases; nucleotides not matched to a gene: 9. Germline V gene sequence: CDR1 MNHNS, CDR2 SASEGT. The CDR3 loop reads CASKRQGAAITEAFF. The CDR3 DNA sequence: TGTGCCAGCAAGAGACAGGGGGCAGCGATCACTGAAGCTTTCTTT.

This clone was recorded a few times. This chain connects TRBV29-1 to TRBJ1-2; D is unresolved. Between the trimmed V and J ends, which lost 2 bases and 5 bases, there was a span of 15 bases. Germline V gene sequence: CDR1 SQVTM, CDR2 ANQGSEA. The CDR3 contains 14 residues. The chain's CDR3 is CSVEMAGRGYGYTF. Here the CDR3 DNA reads TGCAGCGTTGAAATGGCCGGAAGAGGGTATGGCTACACCTTC.

In DNA, the CDR3 is TGTGCCAGCAGCCAAGAGACCCTCGGGGAGCTGTTTTTT. Protein sequence: CASSQETLGELFF. This sequence joins TRBV4-2 and TRBJ2-2; D remains ambiguous. CDR1 is LGHNA, CDR2 YNFKEQ, per germline. This CDR3 has 13 amino acids. Between the trimmed V and J ends, which lost 0 bases and 7 bases, there was a span of 6 bases.

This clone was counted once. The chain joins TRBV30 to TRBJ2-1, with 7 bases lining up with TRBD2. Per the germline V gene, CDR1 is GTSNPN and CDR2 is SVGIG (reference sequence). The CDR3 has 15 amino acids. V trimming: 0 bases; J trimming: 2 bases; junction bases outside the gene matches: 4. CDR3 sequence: CAWSVLAVTYNEQFF. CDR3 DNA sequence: TGTGCCTGGAGTGTGCTAGCGGTAACCTACAATGAGCAGTTCTTC. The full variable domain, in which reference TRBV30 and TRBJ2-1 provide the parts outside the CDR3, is SQTIHQWPATLVQPVGSPLSLECTVEGTSNPNLYWYRQAAGRGLQLLFYSVGIGQISSEVPQNLSASRPQDRQFILSSKKLLLSDSGFYLCAWSVLAVTYNEQFFGPGTRLTVL.